Each of the 15 T cell receptor beta chains below was sequenced from the same sample in a study of OX40 agonist ivuxolimab in advanced cancers. The table came from immunoSEQ multiplex PCR; TCRdb's copy has only in-frame clones and leaves some out. The top ten clones hold roughly 0.33% of a sample with approximately 90,000 clones, roughly 89% of them seen once. This specimen was CD4+ or CD8+ T cells sorted from blood, taken in a trial of the OX40 agonist ivuxolimab. The receptor source for this set is an adult with an advanced solid tumor such as melanoma, head and neck, liver or kidney cancer.

CDR3 sequence: CASRRTGPGNQPQHF. CDR3 bases: TGTGCCAGCAGACGGACAGGCCCGGGCAATCAGCCCCAGCATTTT. This chain connects TRBV27 to TRBJ1-5; 7 nucleotides match TRBD1. Looked up from germline, CDR1 is MNHEY and CDR2 is SMNVEV (reference sequence). Losses at the gene ends were 6 bases for V and 2 bases for J; bases not matched to a gene: 7. CDR3 length equals 15 residues.

This sequence joins TRBV6-6 and TRBJ1-2; TRBD1 agrees at 9 bases. This CDR3 comprises 15 residues. With V trimmed by 0 bases and J by 4 bases, 3 bases remained unmatched. Germline V lookup: CDR1 MNHNY, CDR2 SVGAGI (reference sequence). The CDR3 region is CASSYSQGAVYGYTF. Here the CDR3 DNA reads TGTGCCAGCAGTTACTCACAGGGGGCAGTCTATGGCTACACCTTC.

V usage is TRBV7-2 and J usage is TRBJ2-5, with 8 bases that match TRBD2. Per germline, CDR1 SGHTA and CDR2 FQGNSA. The V and J ends lost 1 base and 3 bases, in that order; junction bases with no gene match: 4. The CDR3 runs to 15 residues. The CDR3 DNA follows: TGTGCCAGCAGCTTAGATCTAGCGGGCGAAGAGACCCAGTACTTC. Residues: CASSLDLAGEETQYF.

V and J are TRBV5-4 and TRBJ2-2, with 9 nucleotides matching TRBD1. Trimming at V came to 4 bases and at J to 1 base, leaving 5 bases not matched to a gene. Germline CDR1 reads SGHNT; CDR2 reads YYREEE (reference sequence). The CDR3 runs 16 residues. The CDR3 loop is CASSRGQGENTGELFF. The CDR3 nucleotides are TGTGCCAGCAGCAGGGGACAGGGCGAGAACACCGGGGAGCTGTTTTTT.

The CDR3 DNA follows: TGTGCCAGCATCAAAGGCGGCAGTAAAGAGACCCAGTACTTC. It encodes CASIKGGSKETQYF. The chain combines TRBV6-4 with TRBJ2-5, with D hard to call. V was clipped by 7 bases and J by 3 bases, with 15 bases between them. CDR3 length: 14 amino acids. Germline values: CDR1 MRHNA, CDR2 SNTAGT.

J is TRBJ1-5 and V is TRBV16, with unresolved D. This CDR3 spans 15 amino acids. The ends were cut back, 0 bases at V and 4 bases at J, with 10 bases in the middle. Germline lookup yields CDR1 KGHSY and CDR2 FQNENV. The CDR3 coding sequence is TGTGCCAGCAGCCAATCATCCGTTTCTAATCAGCCCCAGCATTTT. Translated, it gives CASSQSSVSNQPQHF. Full variable domain (rest looked up from reference TRBV16 and TRBJ1-5): GEEVAQTPKHLVRGEGQKAKLYCAPIKGHSYVFWYQQVLKNEFKFLISFQNENVFDETGMPKERFSAKCLPNSPCSLEIQATKLEDSAVYFCASSQSSVSNQPQHFGDGTRLSIL.

The chain carries TRBV6-5 and TRBJ2-7; D uncertain. There are 12 residues in the CDR3. Germline V gene data show CDR1 as MNHEY and CDR2 as SVGAGI. V lost 2 bases to trimming and J lost 6 bases, with 8 bases between them. The CDR3 nucleotides are TGTGCCAGCAGTTACGACCGTGCCGAGCAGTACTTC. Translation gives CASSYDRAEQYF.

CDR3 sequence reads: CASSTGGYYNEKLFF. The CDR3, as DNA: TGTGCCAGCAGCACAGGGGGCTACTATAATGAAAAACTGTTTTTT. The chain combines TRBV2 with TRBJ1-4; TRBD1 agrees at 9 bases. Germline-derived CDR1 and CDR2 are SNHLY and FYNNEI. V was clipped by 6 bases and J by 4 bases; unmatched bases: 6. This CDR3 has 15 residues.

This clone was found once. The chain combines TRBV9 with TRBJ2-5, with 7 nucleotides matching TRBD2. The trim removed 0 bases at V and 2 bases at J, leaving 4 bases unmatched. Germline V gene sequence: CDR1 SGDLS, CDR2 YYNGEE. The CDR3 runs to 15 residues. CDR3 region: CASSVGGSGQETQYF. The CDR3 DNA follows: TGTGCCAGCAGCGTAGGGGGTAGCGGGCAAGAGACCCAGTACTTC.

The chain couples TRBV25-1 to TRBJ2-7; 9 bases map to TRBD1. V lost 8 bases, J lost 3 bases, and 5 bases stayed unmatched. Germline CDR1 MGHDK, CDR2 SYGVNS. CDR3 size: 13 residues. CDR3 region: CASQDRGIYEQYF. CDR3 nucleotide sequence: TGTGCCAGCCAGGACAGGGGTATCTACGAGCAGTACTTC.

The rearrangement joins TRBV6-5 to TRBJ1-5; 9 nucleotides align to TRBD1. The J segment lost 5 bases and the V segment lost 6 bases, leaving 2 bases of the junction unmatched. Germline V gene data show CDR1 as MNHEY and CDR2 as SVGAGI. The length of the CDR3 is 13 residues. This CDR3 reads CASSWDRDQPQHF. CDR3 bases: TGTGCCAGCAGCTGGGACAGGGATCAGCCCCAGCATTTT.

This chain connects TRBV5-1 to TRBJ2-1; possible D gene TRBD2, 6 bases. This CDR3 is built from 14 residues. Trimming took 3 bases from V and 8 from J, leaving 15 bases between them. Germline V lookup: CDR1 SGHRS, CDR2 YFSETQ. The CDR3 nucleotides are TGCGCCAGCAGCTGGGGGGAACAGCTCGATGAGCAGTTCTTC. It encodes CASSWGEQLDEQFF.

The V gene is TRBV30, the J gene TRBJ2-1; no reliable D call. Looked up from germline, CDR1 is GTSNPN and CDR2 is SVGIG (reference sequence). Trimming cost V 3 bases and J 10 bases, with 10 bases left between them. CDR3 length: 11 amino acids. DNA for the CDR3: TGTGCCTGGAGCGGAATAAGGGAGCAGTTCTTC. It codes for CAWSGIREQFF.

The V and J genes are TRBV28 and TRBJ1-1; TRBD1 agrees at 9 bases. V was clipped by 6 bases and J by 6 bases; unmatched bases: 11. This CDR3 comprises 15 residues. CDR1 is MDHEN, CDR2 SYDVKM, per germline. CDR3: CASRGLGQGSPEAFF. The CDR3 region has the DNA TGTGCCAGCAGGGGACTGGGACAGGGTAGCCCTGAAGCTTTCTTT.

The rearrangement links TRBV19 to TRBJ2-7; 7 bases are shared with TRBD1. The germline gives CDR1 LNHDA, CDR2 SQIVND (reference sequence). The CDR3 is 18 amino acids. V shed 4 bases and J 6 bases; nucleotides not matched to a gene: 21. CDR3 loop: CASSTDREGPSSTGEQYF. The DNA of the CDR3 is TGTGCCAGTAGTACAGACAGGGAAGGGCCTTCTAGTACGGGCGAGCAGTACTTC. Together with reference TRBV19 and TRBJ2-7, the CDR3 gives the full variable domain: DGGITQSPKYLFRKEGQNVTLSCEQNLNHDAMYWYRQDPGQGLRLIYYSQIVNDFQKGDIAEGYSVSREKKESFPLTVTSAQKNPTAFYLCASSTDREGPSSTGEQYFGPGTRLTVT.